The rows below give T cell receptor beta chains drawn from one sample of a study of T cell changes during pregnancy in multiple sclerosis. Generated by immunoSEQ multiplex PCR, the TCRdb table keeps only in-frame clones and is missing some. The sample yields about 59,000 clones, roughly nine tenths seen once. This specimen consisted of peripheral blood, obtained in the third trimester of pregnancy. The source of these receptors is a female donor in good health, enrolled as a control in a pregnancy study. The CDR3 runs from the conserved cysteine through the conserved F or W. A D gene is named only where the DNA matches it firmly. The size entry is marked missing in some rows and otherwise reads once, few, many or a size class.

abundance,d_gene,v_gene,j_gene,CDR3aa,CDR3nt
few,TRBD1,TRBV5-4,TRBJ2-3,CASSLYPGDSSTDTQYF,TGTGCCAGCAGCTTGTATCCCGGGGACAGTTCCACAGATACGCAGTATTTT
-,-,TRBV10-3,TRBJ2-3,CAISEFPSTDTQYF,TGTGCCATCAGTGAGTTCCCCTCCACAGATACGCAGTATTTT
-,TRBD1,TRBV6-6,TRBJ2-7,CASSSDRLQYF,TGTGCCAGCAGTTCGGACAGGCTGCAGTACTTC
-,TRBD2,TRBV2,TRBJ2-7,CAGNEREGRGQYF,TGTGCCGGAAACGAGCGGGAGGGCCGGGGGCAGTACTTC
once,-,TRBV28,TRBJ2-5,CASSPMEGSQETQYF,TGTGCCAGCAGTCCCATGGAGGGGAGCCAAGAGACCCAGTACTTC
-,TRBD1,TRBV6-6,TRBJ2-7,CASLGQVIYEQYF,TGTGCCAGCCTGGGACAGGTGATATACGAGCAGTACTTC
-,-,TRBV7-2,TRBJ2-5,CASSLEREGTQYF,TGTGCCAGCAGCTTAGAGAGGGAAGGGACCCAGTACTTC
once,TRBD1,TRBV5-1,TRBJ1-1,CASSLEGGGNTEAFF,TGCGCCAGCAGCTTGGAAGGGGGCGGGAACACTGAAGCTTTCTTT
-,TRBD1,TRBV10-1,TRBJ1-1,CASRGQGAITSEAFF,TGCGCCAGCAGAGGACAGGGGGCGATAACATCTGAAGCTTTCTTT
-,-,TRBV5-4,TRBJ1-2,CASSLDRNTNYGYTF,TGTGCCAGCAGCTTGGACAGGAATACTAACTATGGCTACACCTTC
-,-,TRBV2,TRBJ1-5,CASLFNSNQPQHF,TGTGCCAGCCTGTTTAATAGTAATCAGCCCCAGCATTTT
-,TRBD1,TRBV11-2,TRBJ1-1,CASSLDRGSTEAFF,TGTGCCAGCAGCTTGGACAGGGGGAGCACTGAAGCTTTCTTT
-,-,TRBV29-1,TRBJ1-2,CSVARGSDPAASLGYTF,TGCAGCGTCGCAAGGGGGAGCGACCCTGCTGCCTCCTTGGGTTACACCTTC
-,TRBD1,TRBV16,TRBJ1-4,CASSQYVGTGVSTNEKLFF,TGTGCCAGCAGCCAATACGTTGGGACAGGAGTCTCAACTAATGAAAAACTGTTTTTT
-,TRBD2,TRBV29-1,TRBJ2-7,CSVSGSREQYF,TGCAGCGTCAGCGGGAGTAGGGAGCAGTACTTC
-,-,TRBV11-2,TRBJ1-2,CASSGYSYGYTF,TGTGCCAGCAGCGGTTACAGCTATGGCTACACCTTC
-,TRBD2,TRBV6-5,TRBJ2-7,CATNRAGTAYEQYF,TGTGCCACCAATAGAGCGGGGACCGCCTACGAGCAGTACTTC
-,TRBD1,TRBV29-1,TRBJ1-3,CSVGTGLGNTIYF,TGCAGCGTCGGGACAGGGTTGGGAAACACCATATATTTT
-,-,TRBV6-5,TRBJ1-2,CASKLQGRSYGYTF,TGTGCCAGCAAGCTACAGGGAAGATCCTATGGCTACACCTTC
-,TRBD1,TRBV6-1,TRBJ1-2,CASSEGTAKYGYTF,TGTGCCAGCAGTGAGGGGACAGCTAAATATGGCTACACCTTC
once,TRBD1,TRBV27,TRBJ1-2,CASSLDRAGGYTF,TGTGCCAGCAGTTTAGACAGGGCGGGTGGCTACACCTTC
-,-,TRBV7-3,TRBJ2-2,CASSLLASGELFF,TGTGCCAGCAGCTTACTAGCTTCCGGGGAGCTGTTTTTT
-,-,TRBV14,TRBJ2-1,CASSQDELLGTFF,TGTGCCAGCAGCCAAGATGAATTGCTAGGAACGTTCTTC
-,TRBD2,TRBV7-3,TRBJ2-5,CASSLSGAQETQYF,TGTGCCAGCAGCCTTAGCGGGGCTCAAGAGACCCAGTACTTC
-,TRBD1,TRBV5-6,TRBJ1-2,CASSTPGQGTYGYTF,TGTGCCAGCAGCACACCGGGACAGGGGACCTATGGCTACACCTTC
-,-,TRBV4-3,TRBJ2-1,CASSQDESVPGQNEQFF,TGCGCCAGCAGCCAAGACGAATCCGTACCAGGGCAGAATGAGCAGTTCTTC
once,-,TRBV6-1,TRBJ1-2,CASRQQDSHGYTF,TGTGCCAGCAGACAACAGGATTCGCATGGCTACACCTTC
-,TRBD2,TRBV7-3,TRBJ2-3,CASSLTSGRAPDTQYF,TGTGCCAGCAGTTTGACTAGCGGGAGGGCCCCCGATACGCAGTATTTT
-,TRBD2,TRBV28,TRBJ2-3,CASSSSGSFLDTQYF,TGTGCCAGCAGTTCTAGCGGGAGTTTCTTAGATACGCAGTATTTT
-,TRBD2,TRBV4-3,TRBJ2-7,CASSQVRLGLAGGSSYEQYF,TGCGCCAGCAGCCAAGTAAGGCTTGGTTTAGCGGGGGGCAGCTCCTACGAGCAGTACTTC
-,-,TRBV4-1,TRBJ2-1,CASSQEGQSYNEQFF,TGCGCCAGCAGCCAAGAGGGCCAGTCCTACAATGAGCAGTTCTTC
-,-,TRBV5-1,TRBJ1-1,CASSRVRRGDNTEAFF,TGCGCCAGCAGCCGTGTACGCAGGGGTGATAACACTGAAGCTTTCTTT
-,-,TRBV5-1,TRBJ1-5,CASSEEGNQPQHF,TGCGCCAGCAGCGAGGAGGGCAATCAGCCCCAGCATTTT
once,TRBD1,TRBV5-5,TRBJ1-2,CASRLGGQGWGYTF,TGTGCCAGCAGGCTGGGGGGACAGGGCTGGGGCTACACCTTC
-,-,TRBV21-1,TRBJ1-1,CASSKGWAEAFF,TGTGCCAGCAGCAAAGGGTGGGCCGAAGCTTTCTTT
-,-,TRBV18,TRBJ1-1,CASSPLTGQSTEAFF,TGTGCCAGCTCACCACTGACGGGACAAAGCACTGAAGCTTTCTTT
-,-,TRBV4-3,TRBJ2-1,CASSQERTSNYNEQFF,TGCGCCAGCAGCCAAGAAAGAACTAGCAACTACAATGAGCAGTTCTTC
-,TRBD1,TRBV25-1,TRBJ1-2,CASSRTGGEGRRGSYTF,TGTGCCAGCAGCCGGACAGGGGGCGAGGGCCGGCGGGGTAGCTACACCTTC
-,TRBD1,TRBV9,TRBJ1-6,CASSVGTGGNSPLHF,TGTGCCAGCAGCGTTGGGACAGGGGGGAATTCACCCCTCCACTTT
-,TRBD1,TRBV11-1,TRBJ2-2,CASSRQGVVTGELFF,TGTGCCAGCAGCCGACAGGGGGTGGTCACCGGGGAGCTGTTTTTT
few,-,TRBV2,TRBJ2-7,CASRTQQSSYEQYF,TGTGCCAGCAGAACACAACAGAGCTCCTACGAGCAGTACTTC
-,-,TRBV29-1,TRBJ1-1,CSVVGVTEAFF,TGCAGCGTTGTCGGGGTCACTGAAGCTTTCTTT
-,-,TRBV2,TRBJ1-2,CASSEVGSGFPYGYTF,TGTGCCAGCAGTGAAGTTGGTTCGGGTTTTCCCTATGGCTACACCTTC
-,TRBD2,TRBV9,TRBJ2-3,CASSGGSLAGDFDTQYF,TGTGCCAGCAGCGGGGGGAGTCTAGCGGGAGATTTCGATACGCAGTATTTT